This entry lists 15 T cell receptor beta chains sequenced from one sample in a study of CD8 T cells in ankylosing spondylitis. TCRdb recomputed calls from the 5' RACE reads with MiXCR, one row per CDR3 protein. The profile shows approximately 220,000 distinct CDR3 sequences, roughly a tenth of them singletons. Sample: blood, either unsorted or a sorted T cell fraction (not recorded which). These receptors all stem from a male donor with ankylosing spondylitis or in good health (not recorded which).

At least ten counts were recorded for this clonotype. V is TRBV20-1 and J is TRBJ1-1; tentatively, D is TRBD1 (5 bases). V was shortened by 4 bases and J by 2 bases, with 14 bases between the two germline ends. In germline, CDR1 is DFQATT, CDR2 SNEGSKA (reference sequence). This CDR3 contains 14 residues. CDR3 DNA sequence: TGCAGTGCTAACCCCCGGGGCGTAAACACTGAAGCTTTCTTT. This translates into CSANPRGVNTEAFF.

This clonotype was recorded many times. The J gene is TRBJ1-2, the V gene TRBV7-9, with unresolved D. CDR3 length: 13 amino acids. Germline-derived CDR1 and CDR2 are SEHNR and FQNEAQ (reference sequence). V lost 3 bases to trimming and J lost 0 bases, with 5 bases between them. CDR3 sequence (DNA): TGTGCCAGCAGCTTGGATGCTAACTATGGCTACACCTTC. Translation gives CASSLDANYGYTF.

This clonotype has only one observation. One junction end does not reproduce the germline sequence, and a read error may be involved. In DNA form, the CDR3 reads TGTGCCAGCAGCTCCTCATGGGGACAGGGGGATGGCTACTCCTTC. It specifies CASSSSWGQGDGYSF. The chain recombines TRBV7-9 with TRBJ1-2, with 11 bases matching TRBD1. Germline lookup yields CDR1 SEHNR and CDR2 FQNEAQ (reference sequence). The CDR3 extends over 15 amino acids.

This clonotype was recorded a few times. V is TRBV24-1 and J is TRBJ2-3; TRBD1 matches at 8 bases. J gave up 5 bases and V 0 bases, and 3 bases lay outside the gene matches. Germline CDR1 KGHDR, CDR2 SFDVKD. This CDR3 is 15 amino acids long. CDR3 DNA sequence: TGTGCCACCAGTGATTTGGGACAGGGCGAAGATACGCAGTATTTT. This encodes CATSDLGQGEDTQYF.

The gene calls are TRBV5-6 and TRBJ1-6; 9 positions agree with TRBD1. V shed 5 bases and J 10 bases; nucleotides not matched to a gene: 7. This CDR3 comprises 14 residues. CDR1 is SGHDT, CDR2 YYEEEE, per germline. In nucleotides, the CDR3 is TGTGCCAGCAGGCAACAGGGGGCAGAATCACCCCTCCACTTT. Protein: CASRQQGAESPLHF.

This clonotype was seen ten or more times. This chain connects TRBV7-2 to TRBJ1-1, with TRBD1 matching 9 bases. The germline gives CDR1 SGHTA, CDR2 FQGNSA. The CDR3 runs to 16 residues. With V trimmed by 6 bases and J by 2 bases, 10 bases remained unmatched. The CDR3 region has the DNA TGTGCCAGCAGGCCCCGCACAGGGGGCTATAACACTGAAGCTTTCTTT. Translation: CASRPRTGGYNTEAFF.

This clonotype occurred many times. The rearrangement links TRBV5-1 to TRBJ2-1; 7 bases map to TRBD1. The CDR3 sequence is 15 residues long. V lost 4 bases and J lost 5; bases outside the gene matches: 9. The germline V gene has CDR1 SGHRS and CDR2 YFSETQ. The CDR3 bases are TGCGCCAGCAGCGGACGCAGGGGGAACGACAATGAGCAGTTCTTC. Translated, it gives CASSGRRGNDNEQFF.

A few counts support this clonotype. V and J are TRBV18 and TRBJ2-6; D possibly corresponds to TRBD2 (5 bases). V gave up 3 bases and J gave up 4 bases, with 16 bases separating them. Germline assignment: CDR1 KGHSH and CDR2 LQKENI. The CDR3 has 17 amino acids. The CDR3 bases are TGTGCCAGCTCACCCTCATCGGGGTCGAACGGGGCCAACGTCCTGACTTTC. Its translation: CASSPSSGSNGANVLTF.

At least ten counts were recorded for this clonotype. The CDR3 is CSARDGGQDSYNSPLHF. The CDR3, as DNA: TGCAGTGCTAGAGACGGGGGACAGGATTCCTATAATTCACCCCTCCACTTT. This sequence joins TRBV20-1 and TRBJ1-6; 8 bases match TRBD1. The CDR3 has 17 amino acids. Germline values: CDR1 DFQATT, CDR2 SNEGSKA (reference sequence). After removal of 0 bases from V and 1 base from J, the junction contained 5 bases not matched to a gene.

This clonotype was seen at least ten times. The chain couples TRBV10-3 to TRBJ2-7, with TRBD2 as a possible D gene (6 bases). Per germline, CDR1 ENHRY and CDR2 SYGVKD. The CDR3 length is 14 residues. V was trimmed by 8 bases and J by 5 bases, leaving 19 bases between them. CDR3 protein: CAIGGEYRSHEQYF. CDR3 in DNA: TGTGCCATCGGAGGGGAATACAGGTCCCACGAGCAGTACTTC.

The rearrangement uses TRBV5-1 and TRBJ2-7; D is undetermined. Trimming stripped 5 bases from V and 2 bases from J, with 11 bases between. CDR1 SGHRS and CDR2 YFSETQ come from the germline V gene. The length of the CDR3 is 13 residues. CDR3 DNA: TGCGCCAGCAGGAGACTCGAGGCCTACGAGCAGTACTTC. It codes for CASRRLEAYEQYF.

There are many counts of this clonotype. The CDR3 loop reads CASGDSVYIQYF. The CDR3 bases are TGTGCCAGCGGGGACAGCGTTTACATTCAGTACTTC. The chain recombines TRBV12-3 or TRBV12-4 with TRBJ2-4; 7 bases are a match to TRBD1. V lost 8 bases to trimming and J lost 8 bases; unmatched junction nucleotides: 6. This CDR3 has 12 residues.

The J gene is TRBJ2-7, the V gene TRBV12-5, with no clear D. CDR1 is LGHNT and CDR2 is FRNRAP in the germline V gene. Trimming removed 3 bases at V and 7 bases at J, with 7 bases between. The CDR3 totals 11 residues. The CDR3: CASGFRLEQYF. In DNA form, the CDR3 reads TGTGCTAGTGGTTTCCGTTTGGAGCAGTACTTC. The whole variable domain, filled in from reference TRBV12-5 and TRBJ2-7, reads DARVTQTPRHKVTEMGQEVTMRCQPILGHNTVFWYRQTMMQGLELLAYFRNRAPLDDSGMPKDRFSAEMPDATLATLKIQPSEPRDSAVYFCASGFRLEQYFGPGTRLTVT.

This clonotype was picked up a small number of times. The chain links TRBV24-1 to TRBJ1-1; D remains ambiguous. The CDR3 has 11 residues. V shed 0 bases and J shed 11 bases, with 6 bases lying between them. The germline CDR1 and CDR2 sequences are KGHDR and SFDVKD. CDR3 nucleotides: TGTGCCACCAGTGATTTGCGGAGGGCTTTCTTT. Translating gives CATSDLRRAFF.

The chain has TRBV5-5 and TRBJ1-4, with 7 bases that match TRBD1. The germline gives CDR1 SGHKS, CDR2 YYEKEE (reference sequence). V lost 4 bases, J lost 8 bases, and 11 bases stayed unmatched. The CDR3 extends over 15 amino acids. CDR3: CASSPVAGQWEKLFF. The CDR3 DNA follows: TGTGCCAGCAGCCCCGTGGCGGGACAGTGGGAAAAACTGTTTTTT.